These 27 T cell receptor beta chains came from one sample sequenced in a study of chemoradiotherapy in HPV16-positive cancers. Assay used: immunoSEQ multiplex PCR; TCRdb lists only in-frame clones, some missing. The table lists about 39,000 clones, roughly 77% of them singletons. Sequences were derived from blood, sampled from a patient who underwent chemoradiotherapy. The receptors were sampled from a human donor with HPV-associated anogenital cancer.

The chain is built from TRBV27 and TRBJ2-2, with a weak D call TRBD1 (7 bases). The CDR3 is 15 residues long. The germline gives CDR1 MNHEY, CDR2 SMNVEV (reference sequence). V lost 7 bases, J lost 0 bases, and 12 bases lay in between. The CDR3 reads CASTLRGANTGELFF. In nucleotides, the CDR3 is TGTGCCAGCACCCTCAGGGGGGCGAACACCGGGGAGCTGTTTTTT.

CDR3 nucleotides: TGTGCCAGCAGCGATAGACAGGGGAATACCGGGGAGCTGTTTTTT. It translates to CASSDRQGNTGELFF. This chain uses TRBV9 with TRBJ2-2; 8 bases fit TRBD1. Trimming removed 3 bases from V and 5 bases from J; junction bases left unmatched: 6. The CDR3 extends over 15 amino acids. Germline-derived CDR1 and CDR2 are SGDLS and YYNGEE.

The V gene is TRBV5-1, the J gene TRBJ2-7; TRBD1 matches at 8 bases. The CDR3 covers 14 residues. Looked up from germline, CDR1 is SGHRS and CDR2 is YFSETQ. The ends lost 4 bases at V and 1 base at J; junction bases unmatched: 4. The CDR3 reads CASSPGQGSYEQYF. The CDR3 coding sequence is TGCGCCAGCAGCCCAGGACAGGGTTCCTACGAGCAGTACTTC.

The CDR3: CASSRGQENYGYTF. The CDR3 DNA follows: TGTGCCAGCAGCCGGGGACAGGAGAACTATGGCTACACCTTC. The chain uses TRBV7-9 and TRBJ1-2; 8 positions agree with TRBD1. The CDR3 consists of 14 residues. V lost 5 bases to trimming and J lost 2 bases; unmatched junction nucleotides: 4. Germline loops: CDR1 SEHNR, CDR2 FQNEAQ (reference sequence).

The CDR3 DNA sequence: TGTGCCAGCAGCTACGGGGCCCCAGTGATCCAGTACTTC. Its protein is CASSYGAPVIQYF. V is TRBV11-2 and J is TRBJ2-5; D is tentatively TRBD1 or TRBD2 (5 bases each). The germline gives CDR1 SGHAT, CDR2 FQNNGV. Trimming removed 4 bases from V and 10 bases from J, with 16 bases in between. The CDR3 is 13 residues long.

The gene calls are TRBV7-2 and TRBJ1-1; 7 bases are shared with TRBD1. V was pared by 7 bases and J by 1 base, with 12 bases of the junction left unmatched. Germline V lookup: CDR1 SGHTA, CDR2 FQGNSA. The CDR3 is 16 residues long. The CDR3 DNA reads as TGTGCCAGCACCAGGGGGGCGGTCCAAAGGAACACTGAAGCTTTCTTT. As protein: CASTRGAVQRNTEAFF.

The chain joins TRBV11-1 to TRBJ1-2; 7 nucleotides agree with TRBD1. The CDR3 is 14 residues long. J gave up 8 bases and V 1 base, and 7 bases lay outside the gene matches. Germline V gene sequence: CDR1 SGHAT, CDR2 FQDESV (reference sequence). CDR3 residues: CASSLDVTGVGYTF. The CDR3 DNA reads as TGTGCCAGCAGCTTAGATGTCACAGGGGTAGGCTACACCTTC.

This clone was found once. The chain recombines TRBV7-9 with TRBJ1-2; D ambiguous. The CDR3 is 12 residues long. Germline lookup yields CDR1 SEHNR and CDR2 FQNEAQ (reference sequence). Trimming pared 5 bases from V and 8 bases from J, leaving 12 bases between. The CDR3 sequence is CASSPDTAGYTF. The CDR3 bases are TGTGCCAGCAGCCCAGACACGGCCGGCTACACCTTC.

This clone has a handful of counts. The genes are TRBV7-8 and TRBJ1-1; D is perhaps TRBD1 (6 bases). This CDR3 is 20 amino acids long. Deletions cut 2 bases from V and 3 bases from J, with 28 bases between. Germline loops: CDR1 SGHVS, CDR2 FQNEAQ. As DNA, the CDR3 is TGTGCCAGCAGCTTAATTAGGTCTCGGGACACAGGGACGGTGGACACTGAAGCTTTCTTT. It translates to CASSLIRSRDTGTVDTEAFF.

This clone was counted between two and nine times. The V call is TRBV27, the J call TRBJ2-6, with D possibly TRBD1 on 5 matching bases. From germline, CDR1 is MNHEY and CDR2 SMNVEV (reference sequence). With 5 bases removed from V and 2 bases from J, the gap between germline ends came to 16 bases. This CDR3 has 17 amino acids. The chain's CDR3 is CASSTGHSAAGANVLTF. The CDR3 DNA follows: TGTGCCAGCAGTACCGGACATTCTGCTGCTGGGGCCAACGTCCTGACTTTC.

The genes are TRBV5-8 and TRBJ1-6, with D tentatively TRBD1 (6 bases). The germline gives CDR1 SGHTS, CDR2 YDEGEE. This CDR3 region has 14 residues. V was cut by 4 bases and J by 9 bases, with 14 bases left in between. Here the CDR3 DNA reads TGTGCCAGCAGCAGGGGGGTGGCAGGTTCACCCCTCCACTTT. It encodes CASSRGVAGSPLHF.

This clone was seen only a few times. The CDR3 loop reads CASSRDGTESSPLHF. The CDR3 coding sequence is TGTGCCAGCAGCCGCGACGGGACAGAGAGCTCACCCCTCCACTTT. The chain employs TRBV11-2 and TRBJ1-6; 7 positions agree with TRBD1. V trimming: 5 bases; J trimming: 10 bases; junction bases outside the gene matches: 11. CDR1 and CDR2 (germline): SGHAT, FQNNGV. The CDR3 runs to 15 residues.

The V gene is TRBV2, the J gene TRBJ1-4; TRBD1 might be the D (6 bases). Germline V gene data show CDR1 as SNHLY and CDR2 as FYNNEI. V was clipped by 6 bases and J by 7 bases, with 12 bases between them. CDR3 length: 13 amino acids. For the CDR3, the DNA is TGTGCCAGCAGCAGGGGCGCGGTTGAAAAACTGTTTTTT. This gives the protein CASSRGAVEKLFF.

CDR3 DNA: TGTGCCAGCTCACCCGGGACAGGATTCACCGGGGAGCTGTTTTTT. This gives the protein CASSPGTGFTGELFF. The genes are TRBV18 and TRBJ2-2, with 8 nucleotides matching TRBD1. The CDR3 contains 15 residues. With 3 bases clipped from V and 4 bases from J, the junction kept 4 bases outside the gene matches. Germline V lookup: CDR1 KGHSH, CDR2 LQKENI.

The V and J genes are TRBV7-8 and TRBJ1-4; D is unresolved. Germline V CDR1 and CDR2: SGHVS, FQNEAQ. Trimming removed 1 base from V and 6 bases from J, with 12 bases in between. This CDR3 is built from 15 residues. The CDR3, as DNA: TGTGCCAGCAGCTTAGGTTCGGGAAGTCATGAAAAACTGTTTTTT. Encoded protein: CASSLGSGSHEKLFF.

The CDR3 reads CASSLGRDISYEQYF. CDR3 DNA: TGTGCCAGCAGCTTAGGCAGGGACATCTCCTACGAGCAGTACTTC. The V and J genes are TRBV11-2 and TRBJ2-7; D may be TRBD1 (6 bases). With 1 base removed from V and 0 bases from J, the gap between germline ends came to 10 bases. The CDR3 runs to 15 residues. CDR1 SGHAT and CDR2 FQNNGV come from the germline V gene.

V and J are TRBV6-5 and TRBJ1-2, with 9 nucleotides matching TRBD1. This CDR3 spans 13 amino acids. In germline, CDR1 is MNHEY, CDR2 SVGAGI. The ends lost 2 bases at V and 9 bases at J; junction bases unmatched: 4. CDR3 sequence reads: CASSYGTGMSYTF. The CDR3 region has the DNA TGTGCCAGCAGTTACGGGACAGGGATGAGCTACACCTTC.

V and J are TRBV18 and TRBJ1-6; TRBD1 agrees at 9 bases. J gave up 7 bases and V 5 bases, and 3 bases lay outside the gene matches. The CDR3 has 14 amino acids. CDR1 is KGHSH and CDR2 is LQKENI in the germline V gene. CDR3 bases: TGTGCCAGCTCAACAGGACAGGGGAATTCACCCCTCCACTTT. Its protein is CASSTGQGNSPLHF.

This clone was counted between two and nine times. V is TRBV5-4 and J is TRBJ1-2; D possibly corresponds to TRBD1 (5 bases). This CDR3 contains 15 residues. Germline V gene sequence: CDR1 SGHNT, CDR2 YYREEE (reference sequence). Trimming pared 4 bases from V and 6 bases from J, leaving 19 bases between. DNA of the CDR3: TGTGCCAGCAGCCCAGTAGGGGTAGGGAGAGATGGCTACACCTTC. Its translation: CASSPVGVGRDGYTF.

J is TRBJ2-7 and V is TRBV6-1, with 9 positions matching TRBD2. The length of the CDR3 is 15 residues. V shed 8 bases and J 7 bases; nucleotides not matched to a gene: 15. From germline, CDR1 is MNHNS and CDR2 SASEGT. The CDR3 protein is CASGFVGGGAEEQYF. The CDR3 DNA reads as TGTGCCAGCGGGTTTGTGGGCGGGGGGGCCGAGGAGCAGTACTTC.

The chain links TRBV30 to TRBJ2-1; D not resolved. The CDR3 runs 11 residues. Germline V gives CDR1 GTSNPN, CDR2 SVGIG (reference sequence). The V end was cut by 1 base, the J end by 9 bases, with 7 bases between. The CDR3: CAWSEMGEQFF. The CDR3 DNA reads TGTGCCTGGAGTGAAATGGGTGAGCAGTTCTTC. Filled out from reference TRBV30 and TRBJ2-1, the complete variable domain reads SQTIHQWPATLVQPVGSPLSLECTVEGTSNPNLYWYRQAAGRGLQLLFYSVGIGQISSEVPQNLSASRPQDRQFILSSKKLLLSDSGFYLCAWSEMGEQFFGPGTRLTVL.

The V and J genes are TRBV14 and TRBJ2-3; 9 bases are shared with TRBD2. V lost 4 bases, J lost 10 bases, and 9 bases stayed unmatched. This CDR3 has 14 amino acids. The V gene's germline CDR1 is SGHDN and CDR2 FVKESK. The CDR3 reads CASSLSGGPGAQYF. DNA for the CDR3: TGTGCCAGCAGCCTTAGCGGGGGACCCGGGGCGCAGTATTTT.

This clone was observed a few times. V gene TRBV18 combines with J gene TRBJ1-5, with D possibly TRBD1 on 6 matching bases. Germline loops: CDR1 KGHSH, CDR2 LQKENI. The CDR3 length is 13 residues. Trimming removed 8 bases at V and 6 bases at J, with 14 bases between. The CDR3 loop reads CASNGGAGQPQHF. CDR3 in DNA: TGTGCCAGCAATGGGGGGGCTGGTCAGCCCCAGCATTTT.

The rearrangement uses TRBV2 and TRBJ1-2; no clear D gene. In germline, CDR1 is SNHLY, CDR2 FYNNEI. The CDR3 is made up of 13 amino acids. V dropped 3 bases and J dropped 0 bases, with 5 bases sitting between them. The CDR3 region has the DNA TGTGCCAGCAGTGACCAGCCTAACTATGGCTACACCTTC. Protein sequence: CASSDQPNYGYTF.

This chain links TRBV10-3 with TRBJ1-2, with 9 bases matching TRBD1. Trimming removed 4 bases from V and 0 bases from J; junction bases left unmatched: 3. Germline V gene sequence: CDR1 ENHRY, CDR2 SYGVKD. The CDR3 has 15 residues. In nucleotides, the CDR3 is TGTGCCATCAGTGGGACAGGGGCGCCTAACTATGGCTACACCTTC. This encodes CAISGTGAPNYGYTF.

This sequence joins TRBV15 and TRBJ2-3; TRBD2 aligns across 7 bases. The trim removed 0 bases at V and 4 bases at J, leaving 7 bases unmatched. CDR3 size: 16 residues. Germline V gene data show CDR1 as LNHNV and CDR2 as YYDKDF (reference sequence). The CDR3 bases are TGTGCCACCAGCAGAGATCAGGCGGGGGATGCAGATACGCAGTATTTT. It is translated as CATSRDQAGDADTQYF.

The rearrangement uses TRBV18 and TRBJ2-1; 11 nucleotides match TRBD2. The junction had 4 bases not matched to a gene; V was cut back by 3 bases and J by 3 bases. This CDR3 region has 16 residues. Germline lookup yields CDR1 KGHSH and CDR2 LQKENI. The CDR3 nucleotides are TGTGCCAGCTCACCCCCTAGCGGGGGGATCTACAATGAGCAGTTCTTC. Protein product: CASSPPSGGIYNEQFF.